This TCR beta chain was retrieved from a study of Graves' ophthalmopathy and Graves' hyperthyroidism. Study-wide background: At initial diagnosis, peripheral blood was obtained, and this preceded any treatment.

RNA transcripts yielded amplified TCR beta CDR3 regions. HTBI primers primed a first-round RT-PCR, and a second-round multiplex PCR followed. TCRdb recomputed calls from the multiplex PCR reads with MiXCR, one row per CDR3 protein. The table includes a few hundred thousand distinct CDR3 sequences, 20% to 25% detected once. Germline V CDR1 and CDR2: SGHRS, YFSETQ. Trimming removed 4 bases from V and 8 bases from J; junction bases left unmatched: 8. CDR3 length: 14 amino acids. Study observations and caveats: For separating ophthalmopathy from stable hyperthyroidism, a 13-signature model gave under 90% sensitivity and 81.08% specificity.

Ophthalmopathy-affected donors exhibited moderate-to-severe activity, CAS ≥3, NOSPECS ≥4, and duration under 3 months. The study excluded patients with other autoimmune diseases, uncontrolled infections, pregnancy or lactation. A few counts support this clonotype. No antigen is known for it. V gene TRBV5-1 combines with J gene TRBJ2-2; the match to TRBD1 covers 7 bases. This TCR was recovered from a woman between 50 and 59 years old with Graves' ophthalmopathy. Source material: peripheral blood. CDR3 DNA: TGCGCCAGCAGCCGGGACAGACTACCAGGGGAGCTGTTTTTT. It specifies CASSRDRLPGELFF.